The 32 T cell receptor beta chains in this list originate from one sample, sequenced in a study of PD-1 blockade in classical Hodgkin lymphoma. Sequenced by immunoSEQ multiplex PCR; TCRdb stores in-frame clones only, minus some. The table has 20,000 to 25,000 clones, about 90% seen once. As for time point: newly diagnosed, previously untreated cHL patient sample. Thawed PBMCs were the source of CD4+ T cells, purified by magnetic negative selection. Material: CD4+ T cells from blood. These receptor sequences come from a human donor with classical Hodgkin lymphoma.

V and J are TRBV12-5 and TRBJ1-3; D unresolved. Germline CDR1 is LGHNT and CDR2 is FRNRAP. There are 14 residues in the CDR3. V lost 5 bases to trimming and J lost 8 bases, with 16 bases between them. The DNA of the CDR3 is TGTGCTAGTGGTCCCCCCCGGAGTAGGGACACCATATATTTT. As protein: CASGPPRSRDTIYF.

The chain links TRBV5-1 to TRBJ1-1, with TRBD1 matching over 9 bases. CDR1 and CDR2 from the germline V gene are SGHRS and YFSETQ. This CDR3 has 14 residues. The trim removed 4 bases at V and 4 bases at J, leaving 5 bases unmatched. CDR3 loop: CASSPGQGGTEAFF. The DNA for the CDR3 is TGCGCCAGCAGCCCGGGACAGGGTGGCACTGAAGCTTTCTTT.

The chain couples TRBV27 to TRBJ1-5; D uncertain. The V and J ends lost 5 bases and 5 bases respectively, with 13 bases between them. The CDR3 extends over 14 amino acids. Germline CDR1 reads MNHEY; CDR2 reads SMNVEV (reference sequence). The chain's CDR3 is CASSSRAAHQPQHF. CDR3 bases: TGTGCCAGCAGTAGCCGGGCAGCACATCAGCCCCAGCATTTT.

Here the CDR3 DNA reads TGCAGCGTTGAGACGGGGAAAGTTGGGACCCAGTACTTC. It is translated as CSVETGKVGTQYF. This chain links TRBV29-1 with TRBJ2-5; D may be TRBD2 (5 bases). CDR1 SQVTM and CDR2 ANQGSEA come from the germline V gene. The CDR3 has 13 amino acids. Trimming took 3 bases from V and 7 from J, leaving 15 bases between them.

The genes are TRBV10-3 and TRBJ1-5; no definite D call. CDR1 is ENHRY, CDR2 SYGVKD, per germline. V was shortened by 6 bases and J by 4 bases, with 16 bases between the two germline ends. CDR3 length equals 15 residues. This CDR3 is CAISGMAGSNQPQHF. CDR3 coding DNA: TGTGCCATCAGCGGAATGGCAGGCTCAAATCAGCCCCAGCATTTT.

This clone has a handful of counts. The chain couples TRBV7-8 to TRBJ1-5; D call uncertain. The length of the CDR3 is 17 residues. With 1 base removed from V and 1 base from J, the gap between germline ends came to 14 bases. CDR1 is SGHVS and CDR2 is FQNEAQ in the germline V gene. In DNA form, the CDR3 reads TGTGCCAGCAGCTTAGAGTCAACAATATCGAGCAATCAGCCCCAGCATTTT. Translation: CASSLESTISSNQPQHF.

The V and J genes are TRBV18 and TRBJ2-7; TRBD2 is a possible D gene (6 bases). The CDR3 length is 17 residues. The germline CDR1 and CDR2 sequences are KGHSH and LQKENI. V was shortened by 3 bases and J by 4 bases, with 22 bases between the two germline ends. DNA of the CDR3: TGTGCCAGCTCACCGCCCCAGGCCGGGGGACCGAGGTACGAGCAGTACTTC. Protein product: CASSPPQAGGPRYEQYF.

This clone was recorded a few times. The chain joins TRBV19 to TRBJ1-5; maybe TRBD1 (5 bases). Germline CDR1 LNHDA, CDR2 SQIVND (reference sequence). The CDR3 is 15 amino acids. V was shortened by 3 bases and J by 6 bases, with 15 bases between the two germline ends. The CDR3 loop reads CASSMVYRGSQPQHF. The CDR3 coding sequence is TGTGCCAGTAGTATGGTTTACCGGGGCAGTCAGCCCCAGCATTTT.

V gene TRBV7-9 combines with J gene TRBJ2-2; no reliable D call. The CDR3 contains 14 residues. Trimming took 5 bases from V and 3 from J, leaving 10 bases between them. Germline V gene data show CDR1 as SEHNR and CDR2 as FQNEAQ (reference sequence). CDR3 protein: CASSPGLDTGELFF. CDR3 nucleotides: TGTGCCAGCAGCCCGGGTCTAGACACCGGGGAGCTGTTTTTT.

The J gene is TRBJ1-6, the V gene TRBV5-4, with D possibly being TRBD1 (5 bases). The length of the CDR3 is 14 residues. Germline CDR1 SGHNT, CDR2 YYREEE (reference sequence). The germline V and J ends were trimmed by 5 bases and 7 bases, with 13 bases remaining between them. CDR3 nucleotides: TGTGCCAGCAGATCCGGGACCGGCAATTCACCCCTCCACTTT. It specifies CASRSGTGNSPLHF.

The chain is built from TRBV28 and TRBJ1-5, with D maybe TRBD1 (5 bases). The CDR3 is made up of 14 amino acids. Per germline, CDR1 MDHEN and CDR2 SYDVKM. V was clipped by 4 bases and J by 9 bases, with 16 bases between them. This CDR3 is CASSSTGGTRPQHF. CDR3 nucleotide sequence: TGTGCCAGCAGTTCCACGGGGGGAACCCGGCCCCAGCATTTT. The variable domain in full, completed from reference TRBV28 and TRBJ1-5, reads DVKVTQSSRYLVKRTGEKVFLECVQDMDHENMFWYRQDPGLGLRLIYFSYDVKMKEKGDIPEGYSVSREKKERFSLILESASTNQTSMYLCASSSTGGTRPQHFGDGTRLSIL.

The chain employs TRBV7-6 and TRBJ1-6; D remains ambiguous. This CDR3 spans 15 amino acids. The ends were cut back, 1 base at V and 1 base at J, with 5 bases in the middle. Germline V gene data show CDR1 as SGHVS and CDR2 as FNYEAQ. The CDR3 spells CASSLGGSYNSPLHF. The CDR3 nucleotides are TGTGCCAGCAGCTTAGGGGGATCCTATAATTCACCCCTCCACTTT.

The gene calls are TRBV19 and TRBJ2-7; 7 bases line up with TRBD2. Germline V CDR1 and CDR2: LNHDA, SQIVND (reference sequence). V shed 4 bases and J 0 bases; nucleotides not matched to a gene: 3. The CDR3 loop spans 14 amino acids. The CDR3 region is CASSTQRGSYEQYF. The CDR3 bases are TGTGCCAGTAGTACCCAGCGGGGCTCCTACGAGCAGTACTTC.

The rearrangement joins TRBV13 to TRBJ1-2, with a possible D match to TRBD1 (5 bases). This CDR3 has 15 residues. The ends were cut back, 0 bases at V and 4 bases at J, with 12 bases in the middle. The germline gives CDR1 PRHDT, CDR2 FYEKMQ (reference sequence). CDR3 sequence (DNA): TGTGCCAGCAGCTTAGGCCAGGGCAGGGCCTATGGCTACACCTTC. This gives the protein CASSLGQGRAYGYTF.

V and J are TRBV27 and TRBJ2-1; D not resolved. The CDR3 is 12 amino acids. Per the germline V gene, CDR1 is MNHEY and CDR2 is SMNVEV (reference sequence). V was trimmed by 8 bases and J by 10 bases, leaving 15 bases between them. The CDR3 region is CASRPLLGEQFF. The CDR3 DNA reads TGTGCCAGCCGTCCCCTCTTAGGGGAGCAGTTCTTC.

The genes are TRBV10-1 and TRBJ2-1, with D unresolved. V gave up 0 bases and J gave up 9 bases, with 12 bases separating them. The germline CDR1 and CDR2 sequences are WNHNN and SYGVQD (reference sequence). The CDR3 runs to 14 residues. The CDR3, as DNA: TGCGCCAGCAGTGAGTCGAAAGGCCCGGGTGAGCAGTTCTTC. Translating gives CASSESKGPGEQFF.

The CDR3 coding sequence is TGTGCCTGGAGAAAGACAGGGGCGTACCAAGAGACCCAGTACTTC. It yields the protein CAWRKTGAYQETQYF. The chain has TRBV30 and TRBJ2-5; TRBD1 agrees at 8 bases. V was clipped by 3 bases and J by 0 bases; unmatched bases: 6. In germline, CDR1 is GTSNPN, CDR2 SVGIG (reference sequence). The CDR3 extends over 15 amino acids.

The rearrangement uses TRBV11-3 and TRBJ2-1, with 11 bases matching TRBD2. Per germline, CDR1 SGHNT and CDR2 YENEEA. The junction had 6 bases not matched to a gene; V was cut back by 1 base and J by 4 bases. The CDR3 is 17 residues long. This CDR3 reads CASSLGVAGGLYNEQFF. CDR3 sequence (DNA): TGTGCCAGCAGCTTAGGGGTAGCGGGGGGGCTTTACAATGAGCAGTTCTTC.

CDR3 sequence (DNA): TGTGCAAGTCGCTTAGGGGTATACCAGCGGGGGCCGAACACCGGGGAGCTGTTTTTT. Translated, it gives CASRLGVYQRGPNTGELFF. The chain recombines TRBV12-2 with TRBJ2-2; the D segment call TRBD2 is taken from the table without a DNA check. TRBV12-2 is a known pseudogene. The CDR3 contains 19 residues.

The chain uses TRBV6-5 and TRBJ1-1; D perhaps matches TRBD1 (6 bases). Trimming took off 6 bases at V and 1 base at J, with 15 bases between the two ends. The V gene's germline CDR1 is MNHEY and CDR2 SVGAGI. CDR3 size: 15 residues. The DNA of the CDR3 is TGTGCCAGCAGCAACCACCCGACAGGGAACACTGAAGCTTTCTTT. As protein: CASSNHPTGNTEAFF.

The chain is built from TRBV20-1 and TRBJ2-1; D not resolved. In germline, CDR1 is DFQATT, CDR2 SNEGSKA (reference sequence). V lost 2 bases and J lost 9, with 8 bases in between. This CDR3 spans 11 amino acids. In DNA form, the CDR3 reads TGCAGTGCTAGAAGGTGGGGTGAGCAGTTCTTC. This codes for CSARRWGEQFF.

V usage is TRBV5-1 and J usage is TRBJ1-2; D unresolved. Trimming took off 0 bases at V and 4 bases at J, with 13 bases between the two ends. Looked up from germline, CDR1 is SGHRS and CDR2 is YFSETQ. CDR3 length equals 15 residues. Here the CDR3 reads CASSLGRVGGYGYTF. The CDR3, as DNA: TGCGCCAGCAGCTTGGGTCGGGTCGGCGGCTATGGCTACACCTTC.

J is TRBJ1-5 and V is TRBV27; D not resolved. Trimming removed 0 bases from V and 5 bases from J, with 11 bases in between. CDR3 length: 15 amino acids. The germline V gene encodes CDR1 MNHEY and CDR2 SMNVEV (reference sequence). CDR3 nucleotides: TGTGCCAGCAGTTTATCGGGGTACAGTTATCAGCCCCAGCATTTT. Its protein is CASSLSGYSYQPQHF.

V and J are TRBV29-1 and TRBJ2-5, with 7 bases lining up with TRBD1. This CDR3 contains 12 residues. The V gene end was trimmed by 6 bases and the J gene end by 4 bases; junction bases not matched to a gene: 5. The germline gives CDR1 SQVTM, CDR2 ANQGSEA. The CDR3 DNA is TGCAGCGTACGAGGGGGCCCAGAGACCCAGTACTTC. It specifies CSVRGGPETQYF.

The chain combines TRBV10-3 with TRBJ1-2; the D is unclear. The CDR3 runs to 12 residues. Between the trimmed V and J ends, which lost 7 bases and 3 bases, there was a span of 9 bases. The V gene's germline CDR1 is ENHRY and CDR2 SYGVKD. Written as DNA, the CDR3 is TGTGCCATCACCCGGTCGGACTATGGCTACACCTTC. Translation: CAITRSDYGYTF.

This chain links TRBV5-4 with TRBJ1-2; D gene ambiguous. This CDR3 has 13 residues. Trimming left V 4 bases short and J 6 bases short, with 13 bases between. Germline CDR1 and CDR2: SGHNT and YYREEE (reference sequence). The CDR3 sequence: CASSPRAADGYTF. The DNA of the CDR3 is TGTGCCAGCAGCCCGCGGGCAGCAGATGGCTACACCTTC.

The gene calls are TRBV2 and TRBJ1-1, with TRBD1 as a possible D gene (5 bases). The CDR3 spans 14 residues. Germline V gene data show CDR1 as SNHLY and CDR2 as FYNNEI. The V end was cut by 4 bases, the J end by 3 bases, with 12 bases between. The CDR3 DNA reads TGTGCCAGCAGTGCTTGGGGCTCGGACACTGAAGCTTTCTTT. Its translation: CASSAWGSDTEAFF.

The CDR3: CASSLGRGTDYGYTF. The DNA for the CDR3 is TGTGCCAGCAGCTTAGGACGGGGGACAGACTATGGCTACACCTTC. The chain joins TRBV7-8 to TRBJ1-2; TRBD1 aligns across 7 bases. CDR1 is SGHVS and CDR2 is FQNEAQ in the germline V gene. V trimming: 1 base; J trimming: 3 bases; junction bases outside the gene matches: 5. This CDR3 region has 15 residues.

This sequence joins TRBV7-8 and TRBJ1-5; D is unclear. Germline V CDR1 and CDR2: SGHVS, FQNEAQ. Trimming removed 5 bases from V and 3 bases from J, with 14 bases in between. The CDR3 covers 15 residues. The CDR3: CASSEGPGFNQPQHF. CDR3 bases: TGTGCCAGCAGCGAGGGTCCAGGTTTCAATCAGCCCCAGCATTTT.

Regarding this clone: Because it lacks the conserved phenylalanine or tryptophan at the end, this CDR3 is likely a read error. This chain links TRBV19 with TRBJ1-2, with a tentative D call TRBD1 (5 bases). The V and J ends lost 7 bases and 8 bases respectively, with 17 bases between them. The CDR3 has 13 residues. CDR1 and CDR2 from the germline V gene are LNHDA and SQIVND (reference sequence). CDR3 coding DNA: TGTGCCAGTAATTCAGGGTCCTGGGAGGGCTACACCCTC. As protein: CASNSGSWEGYTL.

The V and J genes are TRBV5-1 and TRBJ2-7; no clear D. V lost 6 bases to trimming and J lost 0 bases, with 13 bases between them. The CDR3 is 14 residues long. Per germline, CDR1 SGHRS and CDR2 YFSETQ. The CDR3 region is CASTDRASSYEQYF. The CDR3 coding sequence is TGCGCCAGCACCGACCGGGCCTCCTCCTACGAGCAGTACTTC.

This chain connects TRBV6-5 to TRBJ1-5; 7 bases align to TRBD1. Germline loops: CDR1 MNHEY, CDR2 SVGAGI. The CDR3 is 15 residues long. V was clipped by 6 bases and J by 0 bases; unmatched bases: 5. The CDR3: CASSPGTDSNQPQHF. The DNA for the CDR3 is TGTGCCAGCAGCCCCGGGACAGATAGCAATCAGCCCCAGCATTTT.